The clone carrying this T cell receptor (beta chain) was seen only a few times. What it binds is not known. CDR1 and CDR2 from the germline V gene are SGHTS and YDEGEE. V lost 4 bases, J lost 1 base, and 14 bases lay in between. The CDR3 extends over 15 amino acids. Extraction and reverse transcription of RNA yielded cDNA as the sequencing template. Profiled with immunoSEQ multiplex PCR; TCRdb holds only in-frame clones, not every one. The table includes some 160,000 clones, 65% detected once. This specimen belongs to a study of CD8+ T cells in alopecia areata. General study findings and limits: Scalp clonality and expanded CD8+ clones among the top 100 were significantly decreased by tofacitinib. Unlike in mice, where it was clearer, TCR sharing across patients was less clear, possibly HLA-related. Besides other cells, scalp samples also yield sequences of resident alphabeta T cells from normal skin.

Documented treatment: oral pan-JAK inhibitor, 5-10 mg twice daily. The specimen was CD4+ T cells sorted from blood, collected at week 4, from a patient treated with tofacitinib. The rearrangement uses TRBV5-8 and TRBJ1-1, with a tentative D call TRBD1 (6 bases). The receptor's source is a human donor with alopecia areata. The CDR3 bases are TGTGCCAGCAGCCCCAGGGGAGCCCCGAACACTGAAGCTTTCTTT. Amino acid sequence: CASSPRGAPNTEAFF.